The next 27 T cell receptor beta chains were all read from a single sample in a study of post-analysis software for immune sequencing data. General study findings and limits: Controls had lower frequencies than patients of 4 or 5 TRBV segments, which included TRBV5-6, TRBV5-1 and TRBV20-1.

Carried by the TCR beta cDNA libraries were unique molecular identifiers. TCRdb recomputed calls from the PCR reads with MiXCR, one row per CDR3 protein. Here the sample spans roughly 580,000 distinct CDR3 sequences, 44% being singletons. What these receptors recognize is not known. Sequencing was carried out using blood. Receptor source: a girl aged 5-17 years with multiple sclerosis.

The chain couples TRBV5-1 to TRBJ1-4; D gene unclear. V gave up 2 bases and J gave up 4 bases, with 9 bases separating them. CDR3 length: 14 amino acids. Germline CDR1 and CDR2: SGHRS and YFSETQ. The CDR3 is CASSFGTDNEKLFF. CDR3 DNA: TGCGCCAGCAGCTTCGGTACGGATAATGAAAAACTGTTTTTT.

This chain links TRBV20-1 with TRBJ2-1, with D possibly TRBD2 on 7 matching bases. The length of the CDR3 is 15 residues. Germline CDR1 reads DFQATT; CDR2 reads SNEGSKA (reference sequence). V lost 7 bases and J 10 bases, leaving 26 bases between the germline ends. The CDR3 nucleotides read TGCAGTGTCCTAGACGGGCGGGAGAGGGGGGGCGAGCAGTTCTTC. It codes for CSVLDGRERGGEQFF.

The table lists this clonotype with a few counts. This chain joins TRBV12-3 or TRBV12-4 and TRBJ1-5, with D maybe TRBD1 (6 bases). The V and J ends lost 6 bases and 0 bases respectively, with 12 bases between them. CDR3 size: 15 residues. The CDR3 is CASRADRRSNQPQHF. The CDR3 DNA reads TGTGCCAGCAGGGCCGACAGGCGTAGCAATCAGCCCCAGCATTTT.

The J gene is TRBJ2-1, the V gene TRBV7-9; TRBD1 is a possible D gene (6 bases). Trimming left V 4 bases short and J 8 bases short, with 21 bases between. Per the germline V gene, CDR1 is SEHNR and CDR2 is FQNEAQ (reference sequence). CDR3 size: 16 residues. This chain's CDR3 is CASSSTQGRAGDEQFF. The DNA for the CDR3 is TGTGCCAGCAGCTCGACCCAGGGGCGCGCTGGGGATGAGCAGTTCTTC.

This sequence joins TRBV5-8 and TRBJ1-1; no definite D call. The CDR3 totals 13 residues. V gave up 5 bases and J gave up 7 bases, with 15 bases separating them. Germline V gene data show CDR1 as SGHTS and CDR2 as YDEGEE. This chain's CDR3 is CASRPLTGYEAFF. The DNA of the CDR3 is TGTGCCAGCAGACCCTTGACGGGCTATGAAGCTTTCTTT.

The chain couples TRBV20-1 to TRBJ2-1; 9 bases are a match to TRBD1. The V segment lost 6 bases and the J segment 2 bases; nucleotides outside the gene matches: 8. Germline V gene data show CDR1 as DFQATT and CDR2 as SNEGSKA (reference sequence). This CDR3 has 15 amino acids. The CDR3 coding sequence is TGCAGTGCATCTACCGGGACAGGGACCTACAATGAGCAGTTCTTC. This codes for CSASTGTGTYNEQFF.

The chain joins TRBV19 to TRBJ2-7, with 9 bases lining up with TRBD2. The trim removed 1 base at V and 6 bases at J, leaving 7 bases unmatched. CDR1 LNHDA and CDR2 SQIVND come from the germline V gene (reference sequence). The CDR3 has 15 amino acids. The CDR3 loop is CASSIVAGEASEQYF. Written as DNA, the CDR3 is TGTGCCAGTAGTATAGTAGCGGGAGAGGCCTCCGAGCAGTACTTC.

The J gene is TRBJ2-5, the V gene TRBV4-2; D possibly corresponds to TRBD2 (6 bases). CDR1 LGHNA and CDR2 YNFKEQ come from the germline V gene. CDR3 length equals 14 residues. Deletions cut 1 base from V and 4 bases from J, with 10 bases between. In nucleotides, the CDR3 is TGTGCCAGCAGCCAAGGCGGGGAGAGAGAGACCCAGTACTTC. Protein product: CASSQGGERETQYF.

V is TRBV7-9 and J is TRBJ1-5; D gene unclear. CDR3 length equals 12 residues. Germline-derived CDR1 and CDR2 are SEHNR and FQNEAQ (reference sequence). Between the trimmed V and J ends, which lost 5 bases and 15 bases, there was a span of 17 bases. CDR3 region: CASSPGEGSLHF. The CDR3 region has the DNA TGTGCCAGCAGCCCCGGGGAGGGCTCTTTGCATTTT.

The chain couples TRBV25-1 to TRBJ2-3; no firm D call. The germline V and J ends were trimmed by 4 bases and 2 bases, with 16 bases remaining between them. This CDR3 is 16 amino acids long. CDR1 and CDR2 (germline): MGHDK, SYGVNS. The CDR3 nucleotides read TGTGCCAGCAGTGCCACCCGCGCGACCACCACAGATACGCAGTATTTT. It translates to CASSATRATTTDTQYF.

This sequence joins TRBV5-6 and TRBJ2-7; D is undetermined. CDR1 and CDR2 from the germline V gene are SGHDT and YYEEEE. The CDR3 is 15 amino acids. V was trimmed by 1 base and J by 3 bases, leaving 14 bases between them. The DNA of the CDR3 is TGTGCCAGCAGCTTGAATAGCTTCCCGTACTACGAGCAGTACTTC. Encoded protein: CASSLNSFPYYEQYF.

V gene TRBV6-5 combines with J gene TRBJ1-1; D not certain. The CDR3 covers 13 residues. The germline V and J ends were trimmed by 6 bases and 7 bases, with 15 bases remaining between them. The germline gives CDR1 MNHEY, CDR2 SVGAGI. This chain's CDR3 is CASSLVGLVEAFF. CDR3 DNA sequence: TGTGCCAGCAGCCTGGTGGGCTTGGTTGAAGCTTTCTTT.

This clonotype was seen a few times. This chain links TRBV7-2 with TRBJ2-5; D remains unclear. From germline, CDR1 is SGHTA and CDR2 FQGNSA. The CDR3 consists of 15 residues. The V and J ends lost 1 base and 0 bases respectively, with 9 bases between them. The CDR3 coding sequence is TGTGCCAGCAGCTTAGGGAACGCGTACCAAGAGACCCAGTACTTC. Amino acids: CASSLGNAYQETQYF.

This chain uses TRBV5-1 with TRBJ2-5; D is ambiguous. The J call may be incorrect, as the DNA end agrees better with TRBJ2-7. Germline assignment: CDR1 SGHRS and CDR2 YFSETQ. The CDR3 has 15 amino acids. The CDR3 reads CASSLVLDYSYEQYF. The CDR3 DNA reads as TGCGCCAGCAGCTTGGTGTTGGATTACTCCTACGAGCAGTACTTC.

This clonotype showed up just once. Compared with germline, one end of the junction differs, possibly owing to a read error. J is TRBJ2-2 and V is TRBV12-3 or TRBV12-4; TRBD2 matches 8 bases. The CDR3 runs to 14 residues. CDR3: CASSLAGWGGELFF. The CDR3 DNA reads TGTGCCAGCAGTCTAGCGGGCTGGGGCGGGGAGCTGTTTTTT.

The V gene is TRBV11-2, the J gene TRBJ2-4, with 7 bases identical to TRBD1. Germline values: CDR1 SGHAT, CDR2 FQNNGV. The CDR3 contains 16 residues. J lost 2 bases, V lost 1 base, and 5 bases had no gene match. The CDR3 bases are TGTGCCAGCAGCTTAGGATACAGGGGTTCCAAAAACATTCAGTACTTC. Amino acids: CASSLGYRGSKNIQYF.

Comments on this clonotype: It is likely a read error, because the conserved phenylalanine at the end of the CDR3 is missing. V gene TRBV29-1 combines with J gene TRBJ1-4; D ambiguous. The V end lost 6 bases, the J end lost 5 bases, and 4 bases lay between the germline ends. Per germline, CDR1 SQVTM and CDR2 ANQGSEA. This CDR3 spans 10 amino acids. This chain's CDR3 is CSVLNEKLFL. The CDR3 nucleotides read TGCAGCGTGTTGAATGAAAAACTGTTTTTG.

Regarding this clonotype: Compared with germline, one end of the junction differs, possibly owing to a read error. This rearrangement joins TRBV3-1 to TRBJ2-1, with D unresolved. Germline V lookup: CDR1 LGHDT, CDR2 YNNKEL (reference sequence). The CDR3 runs 17 residues. The CDR3 nucleotides read TGTGCCAGCAGCCAAGACACAGTCCAAAGCTCCTACAATGGGCAGTTCTTC. It translates to CASSQDTVQSSYNGQFF.

In this sample, this clonotype turned up a few times. The rearrangement joins TRBV6-5 to TRBJ2-3, with D hard to call. The CDR3 spans 15 residues. Germline loops: CDR1 MNHEY, CDR2 SVGAGI. Between the trimmed V and J ends, which lost 0 bases and 4 bases, there was a span of 11 bases. The CDR3 nucleotides are TGTGCCAGCAGTTACTCGAATACCGTGGCAGATACGCAGTATTTT. Its protein is CASSYSNTVADTQYF.

The genes are TRBV11-3 and TRBJ2-5; no clear D gene. CDR1 SGHNT and CDR2 YENEEA come from the germline V gene. Trimming left V 1 base short and J 5 bases short, with 11 bases between. The CDR3 has 14 residues. DNA of the CDR3: TGTGCCAGCAGCTTAGGATCGGCACTCGAGACCCAGTACTTC. This translates into CASSLGSALETQYF.

The chain recombines TRBV11-3 with TRBJ1-1, with no clear D. Trimming removed 2 bases from V and 2 bases from J, with 12 bases in between. This CDR3 contains 15 residues. The germline V gene encodes CDR1 SGHNT and CDR2 YENEEA. DNA for the CDR3: TGTGCCAGCAGCTTATTAAAAGGACTAAACACTGAAGCTTTCTTT. Translation: CASSLLKGLNTEAFF.

This clonotype has just a few counts. This chain uses TRBV4-1 with TRBJ2-3; a possible D gene is TRBD2 (6 bases). CDR1 is MGHRA, CDR2 YSYEKL, per germline. The ends were cut back, 6 bases at V and 6 bases at J, with 16 bases in the middle. This CDR3 contains 14 residues. CDR3 sequence reads: CASSPAGIADTQYF. CDR3 nucleotide sequence: TGCGCCAGCAGTCCGGCGGGAATCGCCGATACGCAGTATTTT.

In this sample, this clonotype turned up a few times. CDR3 in DNA: TGTGCCAGCAGTTTAGTGGGGACAGGAGGGCAAGAGACCCAGTACTTC. Translation: CASSLVGTGGQETQYF. This chain links TRBV12-3 or TRBV12-4 with TRBJ2-5; TRBD1 aligns across 8 bases. The length of the CDR3 is 16 residues. V was clipped by 1 base and J by 2 bases; unmatched bases: 6.

The V gene is TRBV4-2, the J gene TRBJ2-1; D unresolved. CDR3 length equals 16 residues. V was cut by 0 bases and J by 5 bases, with 14 bases left in between. CDR1 is LGHNA and CDR2 is YNFKEQ in the germline V gene. The CDR3 coding sequence is TGTGCCAGCAGCCAAGATCAAGCCCCTCCTGACAATGAGCAGTTCTTC. Translating it yields CASSQDQAPPDNEQFF.

The V and J genes are TRBV20-1 and TRBJ2-3; possibly TRBD1 for D (8 bases). Germline-derived CDR1 and CDR2 are DFQATT and SNEGSKA (reference sequence). Trimming stripped 0 bases from V and 2 bases from J, with 15 bases between. The CDR3 runs 16 residues. CDR3 loop: CSARENRGGHTDTQYF. The DNA for the CDR3 is TGCAGTGCTAGAGAAAACAGGGGGGGTCACACAGATACGCAGTATTTT.

This sequence joins TRBV20-1 and TRBJ2-7; TRBD1 matches 7 bases. J gave up 0 bases and V 6 bases, and 8 bases lay outside the gene matches. The germline CDR1 and CDR2 sequences are DFQATT and SNEGSKA (reference sequence). CDR3 length: 14 residues. CDR3: CSAQIGTASYEQYF. The CDR3 region has the DNA TGCAGTGCCCAAATTGGGACAGCCTCCTACGAGCAGTACTTC.

V and J are TRBV4-1 and TRBJ2-7, with D uncertain. There are 16 residues in the CDR3. Germline values: CDR1 MGHRA, CDR2 YSYEKL. V was trimmed by 1 base and J by 2 bases, leaving 15 bases between them. The DNA for the CDR3 is TGCGCCAGCAGCCAAGTGTCGAGCGAAAGGGCCTACGAGCAGTACTTC. Its protein product is CASSQVSSERAYEQYF.